One TCR beta chain is described in this entry. This clonotype was detected a few times. Its antigen is currently not known. No much larger clonotype is one base removed from it; base qualities were not supplied. Libraries were constructed by 5' RACE. The data were produced on a NextSeq 500. To allow correction of PCR and sequencing errors, the TCR library protocol tagged every TCR cDNA molecule with a unique molecular identifier. The study's own analysis went as follows. Decombinator tools were used for TCR identification, UMI-based error correction and CDR3 extraction. TCRs above a frequency of 2 per 1,000, corresponding to the top 1% of the tumor frequency distribution, were defined as expanded. Expanded tumor TCRs were classed as regional if statistically deemed absent (corrected P<0.05) from at least one tumor region, otherwise ubiquitous. Each repertoire was subsampled 100 times to 5,000 TCRs, after which Renyi diversity was computed with the R vegan package. CDR3 similarity networks were constructed using string-kernel similarity of amino acid triplets, with links drawn between CDR3s whose pairwise similarity was above 0.82. TCRdb reworked the public reads: Q25 trimming with fastp, MiXCR clone assembly, productive beta chains retained. A single entry per CDR3 protein holds the most common genes and DNA from its merged rows. These V and J calls rely on TCRdb rather than the paper's analysis. Here the sample has about 24,000 distinct CDR3 sequences; approximately 10% occur a single time. The ten largest clones capture 7.7% of the sample.

The data derive from a study of spatial heterogeneity in lung cancer (dated by TCRdb to between 2017 and 2020). Context from the whole study: Beta-chain transcripts were consistently detected in greater numbers than alpha-chain transcripts, which likely reflected higher beta-chain transcript abundance. In tumor regions, TCR transcript counts showed a strong correlation with a T cell transcriptional module score derived from matched bulk RNA-seq. In the raw uncorrected reads, each unique combination of TCR and UMI appeared more than ten times on average. The study quantitatively compared TCR alpha and beta repertoires across multiple tumor regions, matched nontumor lung and blood in non-small cell lung cancer. TCR repertoire features were related to nonsynonymous mutation counts determined by whole-exome sequencing of tumor tissue. Both alpha and beta chains were TCR-sequenced in samples taken at surgery, namely 220 tumor regions, 64 matched nontumor lung samples and about 54 PBMC samples.

The time point label, read with the paper, signifies: sample taken at primary tumor resection. The donors were 60 to 80 patients from the lung TRACERx cohort who had early-stage, untreated non-small cell lung cancer. TCR sequencing used whole RNA extracted from tumor and nontumor lung tissue, or from cryopreserved PBMC samples, without cell sorting. Only patients with enough RNA available from two or more tumor regions were chosen for TCR sequencing. Before being selected, tumor and adjacent nontumor lung specimens were reviewed by a lung pathologist. Clipping removes 7 bases from V and 9 bases from J, with 12 as the unmatched junction base count. Taken from the germline V gene, the CDR1 and CDR2 loops are MDHEN and SYDVKM. The CDR3 sequence holds 14 residues, the cysteine and phenylalanine included. Of all the DNA, just the CDR3 is kept, 42 bases in frame from base 1. General conclusions and limits of the study: Confirming at a functional level the hypothesis that regional TCRs recognize regional mutations was considered to require additional single-cell paired TCR alpha and beta sequencing. The number of expanded intratumoral alpha and beta TCRs correlated with the tumor nonsynonymous mutation count. Estimated TCR-seq coverage of tumor T cells was only about 6.5% for alpha chains and roughly 13% for beta chains. Counts of ubiquitous and regional expanded TCRs correlated with counts of ubiquitous and regional nonsynonymous mutations, respectively.

The chain joins TRBV28 to TRBJ2-1, with TRBD2 identical over 7 junction bases. This specimen was lung tumor tissue, taken at surgery. This receptor was taken from a male donor with early-stage non-small cell lung cancer. The CDR3 reads as follows: CASMGTSVQSEQFF. The nucleotide sequence is TGTGCCAGCATGGGCACTAGCGTACAGAGTGAGCAGTTCTTC.